Listed below are T cell receptor beta chains from one sample, sequenced in a study of T-cell memory formation after mild COVID-19. TCRdb redid the calling of the 5' RACE reads with MiXCR, one entry per CDR3 protein. Of 200,000 or so distinct CDR3 sequences listed, 9.5% are singletons. Sequencing input: PBMCs or a T cell subset sorted from them (not recorded which). These receptors originate from a man between 18 and 29 years old who had mild COVID-19 (a few samples of this study predate the infection). Cell type and time point are not known. The CDR3 runs from the conserved cysteine through the conserved F or W. D genes are given only for firm matches. Expanded clones get a size class; other rows say once, few or many, or leave the size out.

CDR3aa	CDR3nt	v_gene	j_gene	abundance	d_gene
CRLGSSYNEQFF	TGTAGACTAGGCTCGAGCTACAATGAGCAGTTCTTC	TRBV21-1	TRBJ2-1	few	-
CASTSPGLGTQYF	TGTGCCAGCACCAGTCCAGGGTTAGGGACCCAGTACTTC	TRBV25-1	TRBJ2-5	-	-
CSARDETQYF	TGCAGTGCTAGAGATGAGACCCAGTACTTC	TRBV20-1	TRBJ2-5	many	-
CASSIFGRTEAFF	TGTGCCAGTAGTATCTTCGGGAGAACTGAAGCTTTCTTT	TRBV19	TRBJ1-1	few	-
CASRGAGYTTYEQYF	TGTGCCAGCAGGGGCGCCGGTTATACTACCTACGAGCAGTACTTC	TRBV28	TRBJ2-7	-	-
CSAPTGGTEAFF	TGCAGCGCGCCCACGGGTGGCACTGAAGCTTTCTTT	TRBV29-1	TRBJ1-1	-	-
CASSLDLGGGQTQYF	TGTGCCAGCAGCTTAGATCTCGGAGGAGGGCAGACCCAGTACTTC	TRBV11-2	TRBJ2-5	few	-
CASSAQGAIAEAFF	TGCGCCAGCAGCGCACAGGGGGCGATAGCTGAAGCTTTCTTT	TRBV5-1	TRBJ1-1	many	TRBD1
CASSLSTGSSYNEQFF	TGCGCCAGCAGCCTGTCCACAGGGAGCTCCTACAATGAGCAGTTCTTC	TRBV4-3	TRBJ2-1	-	-
CASSHRAPMNTEAFF	TGTGCCAGCAGCCACAGGGCACCTATGAACACTGAAGCTTTCTTT	TRBV6-5	TRBJ1-1	few	-
CATSEGQGEFF	TGTGCCACCAGTGAGGGACAGGGAGAGTTCTTC	TRBV24-1	TRBJ2-1	-	TRBD1
CASSPLGGQETQYF	TGTGCCAGCAGTCCCCTGGGGGGTCAAGAGACCCAGTACTTC	TRBV27	TRBJ2-5	-	-
CASKTLGQETQYF	TGTGCCAGCAAAACCCTGGGTCAAGAGACCCAGTACTTC	TRBV6-5	TRBJ2-5	many	-
CASSSETGGSPLHF	TGCGCCAGCAGCTCGGAGACAGGAGGATCACCCCTCCACTTT	TRBV5-1	TRBJ1-6	few	-
CASSLRRGAAYEQYF	TGTGCCAGCAGCTTAAGACGTGGGGCCGCCTACGAGCAGTACTTC	TRBV7-3	TRBJ2-7	few	-
CASSWTANYGYTF	TGTGCCAGCAGCTGGACAGCTAACTATGGCTACACCTTC	TRBV7-2	TRBJ1-2	-	-
CASSSGMSGNTIYF	TGTGCCAGCAGCAGCGGGATGTCTGGAAACACCATATATTTT	TRBV5-5	TRBJ1-3	few	-
CASSPWQTWGDGYTF	TGTGCCAGCAGCCCCTGGCAGACTTGGGGGGATGGCTACACCTTC	TRBV5-5	TRBJ1-2	-	-
CASSEILAGSYEQYF	TGTGCCAGCAGTGAGATACTAGCGGGATCCTACGAGCAGTACTTC	TRBV2	TRBJ2-7	-	TRBD2
CSAPLGGEGEQFF	TGCAGTGCCCCCTTGGGGGGAGAGGGTGAGCAGTTCTTC	TRBV20-1	TRBJ2-1	few	-
CASSTIPPYSPLHF	TGCGCCAGCAGCACTATCCCGCCTTATTCACCCCTCCACTTT	TRBV5-1	TRBJ1-6	-	-
CASSQGKWRGSPADSTDTQYF	TGCGCCAGCAGCCAAGGGAAGTGGAGAGGCAGCCCTGCCGATTCCACAGATACGCAGTATTTT	TRBV4-3	TRBJ2-3	few	-
CSVERGLGTEAFF	TGCAGCGTTGAACGGGGGCTGGGCACTGAAGCTTTCTTT	TRBV29-1	TRBJ1-1	many	-
CASSYGMGQVSTGELFF	TGCGCCAGCAGCTACGGGATGGGCCAAGTCTCGACCGGGGAGCTGTTTTTT	TRBV5-1	TRBJ2-2	few	-
CASSPGLAGGVAKNIQYF	TGCGCCAGCAGCCCAGGACTAGCGGGGGGGGTAGCCAAAAACATTCAGTACTTC	TRBV4-1	TRBJ2-4	-	TRBD2
CSATSGGLSTDTQYF	TGCAGTGCCACTTCCGGGGGGCTGAGCACAGATACGCAGTATTTT	TRBV20-1	TRBJ2-3	-	-
CASSTTGLGLQETQYF	TGTGCCAGCAGCACAACGGGACTAGGCCTCCAAGAGACCCAGTACTTC	TRBV28	TRBJ2-5	-	TRBD2
CASSISGGAFYEQYF	TGTGCCAGCAGTATAAGCGGGGGGGCTTTCTACGAGCAGTACTTC	TRBV2	TRBJ2-7	-	TRBD2
CASSSAGTFDTEAFF	TGTGCCAGCAGTTCCGCCGGGACGTTCGACACTGAAGCTTTCTTT	TRBV6-2/TRBV6-3	TRBJ1-1	-	-
CASSEGLAGSQETQYF	TGTGCCAGCAGTGAAGGACTAGCGGGGTCCCAAGAGACCCAGTACTTC	TRBV2	TRBJ2-5	few	TRBD2
CASSRQGTDTQYF	TGTGCCAGCAGTAGACAGGGCACAGATACGCAGTATTTT	TRBV25-1	TRBJ2-3	many	-
CASSVASGPVTQYF	TGTGCCAGCAGCGTAGCTAGCGGACCCGTCACCCAGTACTTC	TRBV9	TRBJ2-5	-	TRBD2
CASSSRDYEQYF	TGTGCCAGCAGTTCCCGCGACTACGAGCAGTACTTC	TRBV6-2/TRBV6-3	TRBJ2-7	-	-
CASSLGQGGNIQYF	TGCGCCAGCAGCTTGGGCCAGGGGGGAAACATTCAGTACTTC	TRBV5-1	TRBJ2-4	medium-sized	-